This T cell receptor beta chain was recovered during a study of cytomegalovirus exposure and HLA in healthy donors. About this clone itself: The antigen is not known.

In the PCR, 60 Vbeta and 13 Jbeta primers were used. Libraries were prepared by immunoSEQ multiplex PCR; TCRdb keeps only in-frame clonotypes and omits some of them. In all, the sample yields 130,000 to 150,000 clones. The V and J ends lost 2 bases and 4 bases respectively, with 15 bases between them. Germline V gene data show CDR1 as LNHDA and CDR2 as SQIVND (reference sequence). The CDR3 covers 15 residues. Study-wide results and limits: The authors enumerated under 200 TCR beta chains as linked to cytomegalovirus. A missense variant in DCLRE1C was later tied to TCR beta V- and J-gene trimming. The records held CMV serostatus as the only immune exposure information. Within an earlier analysis, most TCR beta V segments proved productive either about 87% or about 30% of the time.

This clonotype was sampled from a male donor in good health and CMV-seronegative. The chain is built from TRBV19 and TRBJ2-7; TRBD2 might be the D (6 bases). Material for sequencing was PBMCs. The CDR3 bases are TGTGCCAGTAGTATAACCCCGGGAGTGGGTTACGAGCAGTACTTC. Its protein is CASSITPGVGYEQYF.